This T cell receptor beta chain was recorded in a study of glioma-infiltrating T cells. Findings of the study overall: Tissue-blood divergence was below expectation in non-neoplastic patients, above in gliomas. Tissue and blood shared very few CDR3 sequences.

This clonotype was seen only a few times. Its target is unknown. CDR1 is MDHEN, CDR2 SYDVKM, per germline. This CDR3 contains 12 residues. The V end lost 2 bases, the J end lost 3 bases, and 4 bases lay between the germline ends. TCR alpha and beta CDR3 regions were amplified from RNA using iRepertoire nested multiplex PCR. One-step reverse transcription and amplification started from about 100-400 ng of tissue mRNA or PBMC total RNA. MiXCR was run by TCRdb on the multiplex PCR reads, yielding one entry per CDR3 protein. The data show 100,000 to 150,000 distinct CDR3 sequences, approximately 26% seen once.

The J gene is TRBJ1-1, the V gene TRBV28; D gene unclear. The TCR was taken from a human donor with low-grade glioma or glioblastoma, undergoing nonglioma brain surgery, or in good health (not recorded which). Sequenced material: glioma tissue, nonneoplastic brain tissue, or PBMCs (not recorded which). CDR3 amino acids: CASSLQHTEAFF. Here the CDR3 DNA reads TGTGCCAGCAGTTTACAGCACACTGAAGCTTTCTTT. The complete variable domain, with remaining parts taken from reference TRBV28 and TRBJ1-1, reads DVKVTQSSRYLVKRTGEKVFLECVQDMDHENMFWYRQDPGLGLRLIYFSYDVKMKEKGDIPEGYSVSREKKERFSLILESASTNQTSMYLCASSLQHTEAFFGQGTRLTVV.